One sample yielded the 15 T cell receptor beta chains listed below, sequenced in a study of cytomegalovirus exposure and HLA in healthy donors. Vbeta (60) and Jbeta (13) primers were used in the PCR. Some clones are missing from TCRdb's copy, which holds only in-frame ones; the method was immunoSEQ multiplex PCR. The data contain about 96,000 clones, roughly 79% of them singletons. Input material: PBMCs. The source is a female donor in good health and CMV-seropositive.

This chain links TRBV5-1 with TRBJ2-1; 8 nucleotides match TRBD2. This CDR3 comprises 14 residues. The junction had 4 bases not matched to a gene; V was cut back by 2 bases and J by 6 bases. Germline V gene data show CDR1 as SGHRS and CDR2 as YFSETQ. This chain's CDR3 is CASSFGGDGNEQFF. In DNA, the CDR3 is TGCGCCAGCAGCTTCGGGGGGGATGGCAATGAGCAGTTCTTC.

The DNA for the CDR3 is TGTGCCAGCAGCCCCGGCGGGACCATAAACAATGAGCAGTTCTTC. Its translation: CASSPGGTINNEQFF. The chain uses TRBV6-5 and TRBJ2-1; tentatively, D is TRBD2 (6 bases). Per the germline V gene, CDR1 is MNHEY and CDR2 is SVGAGI. V lost 6 bases and J 5 bases, leaving 17 bases between the germline ends. The CDR3 is made up of 15 amino acids.

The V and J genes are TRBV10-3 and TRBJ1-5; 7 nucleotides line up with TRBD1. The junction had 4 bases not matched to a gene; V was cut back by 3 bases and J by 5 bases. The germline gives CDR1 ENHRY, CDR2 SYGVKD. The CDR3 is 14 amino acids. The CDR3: CAISDRDSYQPQHF. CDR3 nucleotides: TGTGCCATCAGTGATAGGGACAGTTATCAGCCCCAGCATTTT.

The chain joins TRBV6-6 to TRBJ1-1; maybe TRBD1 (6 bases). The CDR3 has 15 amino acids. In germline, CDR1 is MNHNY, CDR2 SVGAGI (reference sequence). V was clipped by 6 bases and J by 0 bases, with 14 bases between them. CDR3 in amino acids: CASSYRGTMNTEAFF. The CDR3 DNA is TGTGCCAGCAGCTATCGAGGGACAATGAACACTGAAGCTTTCTTT.

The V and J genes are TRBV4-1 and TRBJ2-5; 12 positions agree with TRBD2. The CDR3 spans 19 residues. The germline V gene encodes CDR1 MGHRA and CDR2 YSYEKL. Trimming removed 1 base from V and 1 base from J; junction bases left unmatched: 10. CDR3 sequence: CASSQAPSSGGAPQETQYF. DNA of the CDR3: TGCGCCAGCAGCCAAGCTCCCTCTAGCGGGGGGGCCCCCCAAGAGACCCAGTACTTC.

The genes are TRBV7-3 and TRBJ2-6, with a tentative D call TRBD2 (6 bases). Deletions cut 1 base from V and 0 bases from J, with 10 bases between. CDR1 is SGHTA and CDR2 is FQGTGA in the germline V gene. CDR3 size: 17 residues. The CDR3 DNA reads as TGTGCCAGCAGCTTAAGGAGGGGCTTCTCTGGGGCCAACGTCCTGACTTTC. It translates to CASSLRRGFSGANVLTF.

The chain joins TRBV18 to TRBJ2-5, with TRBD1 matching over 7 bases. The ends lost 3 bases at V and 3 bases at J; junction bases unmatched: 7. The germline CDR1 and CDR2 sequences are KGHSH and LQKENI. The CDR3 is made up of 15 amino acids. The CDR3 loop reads CASSPLLGGEETQYF. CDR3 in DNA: TGTGCCAGCTCACCCCTCCTAGGGGGCGAAGAGACCCAGTACTTC.

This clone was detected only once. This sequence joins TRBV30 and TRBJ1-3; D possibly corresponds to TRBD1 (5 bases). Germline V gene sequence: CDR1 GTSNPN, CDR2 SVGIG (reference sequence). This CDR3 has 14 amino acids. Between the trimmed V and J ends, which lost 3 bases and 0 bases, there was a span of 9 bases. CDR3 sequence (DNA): TGTGCCTGGAGCGGGGGGAACTCTGGAAACACCATATATTTT. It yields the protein CAWSGGNSGNTIYF.

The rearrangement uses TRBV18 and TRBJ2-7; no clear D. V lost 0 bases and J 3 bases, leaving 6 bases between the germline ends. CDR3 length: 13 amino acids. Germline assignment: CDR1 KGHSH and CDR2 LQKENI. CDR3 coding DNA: TGTGCCAGCTCACCACCGGGCAGCTACGAGCAGTACTTC. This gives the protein CASSPPGSYEQYF.

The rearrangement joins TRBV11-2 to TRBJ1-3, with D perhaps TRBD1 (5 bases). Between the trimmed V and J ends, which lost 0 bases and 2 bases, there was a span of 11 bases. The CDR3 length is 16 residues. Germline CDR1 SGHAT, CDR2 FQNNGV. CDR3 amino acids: CASSLDPAGTGNTIYF. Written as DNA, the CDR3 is TGTGCCAGCAGCTTAGATCCCGCAGGGACTGGAAACACCATATATTTT.

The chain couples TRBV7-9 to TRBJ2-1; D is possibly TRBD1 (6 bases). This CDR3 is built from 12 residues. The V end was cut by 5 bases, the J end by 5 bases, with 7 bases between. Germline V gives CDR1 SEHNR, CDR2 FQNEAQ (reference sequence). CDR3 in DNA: TGTGCCAGCAGCCGGACAGACAATGAGCAGTTCTTC. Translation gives CASSRTDNEQFF.

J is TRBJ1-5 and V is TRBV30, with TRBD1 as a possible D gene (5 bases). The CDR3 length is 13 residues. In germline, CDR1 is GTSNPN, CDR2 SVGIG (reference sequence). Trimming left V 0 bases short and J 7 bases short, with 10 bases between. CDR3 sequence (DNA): TGTGCCTGGAGTGTAGAGGGGAGGCAGCCCCAGCATTTT. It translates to CAWSVEGRQPQHF. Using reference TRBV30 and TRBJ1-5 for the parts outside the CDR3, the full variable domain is SQTIHQWPATLVQPVGSPLSLECTVEGTSNPNLYWYRQAAGRGLQLLFYSVGIGQISSEVPQNLSASRPQDRQFILSSKKLLLSDSGFYLCAWSVEGRQPQHFGDGTRLSIL.

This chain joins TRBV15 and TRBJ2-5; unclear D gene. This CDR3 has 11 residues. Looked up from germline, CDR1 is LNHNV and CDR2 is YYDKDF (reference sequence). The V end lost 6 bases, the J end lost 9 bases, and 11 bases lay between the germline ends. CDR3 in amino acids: CATSLGPSQYF. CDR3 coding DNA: TGTGCCACCAGTCTCGGTCCCTCCCAGTACTTC.

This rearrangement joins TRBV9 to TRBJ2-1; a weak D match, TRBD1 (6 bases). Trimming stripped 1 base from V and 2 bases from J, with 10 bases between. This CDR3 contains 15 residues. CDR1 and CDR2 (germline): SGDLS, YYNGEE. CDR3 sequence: CASSVRGGTYNEQFF. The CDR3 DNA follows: TGTGCCAGCAGCGTACGAGGGGGAACCTACAATGAGCAGTTCTTC.

The CDR3, as DNA: TGTGCCAGCAGCCGAACCCAGGGGGCGGGCTATGGCTACACCTTC. It is translated as CASSRTQGAGYGYTF. This sequence joins TRBV28 and TRBJ1-2; 8 positions agree with TRBD1. Germline V lookup: CDR1 MDHEN, CDR2 SYDVKM. This CDR3 is built from 15 residues. The J segment lost 4 bases and the V segment lost 6 bases, leaving 10 bases of the junction unmatched.